The 20 T cell receptor beta chains listed next were all sequenced from one sample in a study of blood T cells in healthy people across ages. Sample-barcoded 5' priming and a J-beta primer mix drove a second PCR of about 6 to 12 cycles. Each CDR3 protein gets one entry after TCRdb re-called the 5' RACE reads with MiXCR. The repertoire includes over a million distinct CDR3 sequences, about 40% of them detected once, and 7.9% sits in the top ten. What was sequenced was blood. The receptors derive from a young woman in good health.

The genes are TRBV4-2 and TRBJ1-1; D remains ambiguous. CDR1 and CDR2 from the germline V gene are LGHNA and YNFKEQ. This CDR3 has 14 residues. V was pared by 4 bases and J by 3 bases, with 12 bases between. DNA for the CDR3: TGTGCCAGCAGCCTTAACCCTGGGGACACTGAAGCTTTCTTT. This gives the protein CASSLNPGDTEAFF.

The chain combines TRBV5-1 with TRBJ2-7, with TRBD2 as a possible D gene (6 bases). The CDR3 runs to 14 residues. Trimming took 4 bases from V and 2 from J, leaving 13 bases between them. Germline CDR1 and CDR2: SGHRS and YFSETQ. The CDR3 DNA sequence: TGCGCCAGCAGCGTGGTCGGAGGGACCTACGAGCAGTACTTC. Encoded protein: CASSVVGGTYEQYF.

The rearrangement uses TRBV20-1 and TRBJ2-1; 7 bases map to TRBD2. The end of the DNA aligns better with TRBJ2-7, so the J call may be wrong. This CDR3 is 13 amino acids long. Per germline, CDR1 DFQATT and CDR2 SNEGSKA (reference sequence). The CDR3 bases are TGCAGTGCGCGTCCGGGACTAAACAATGAGCAGTACTTC. It yields the protein CSARPGLNNEQYF.

The rearrangement uses TRBV5-1 and TRBJ2-6; 8 nucleotides match TRBD1. CDR1 and CDR2 from the germline V gene are SGHRS and YFSETQ. The CDR3 totals 17 residues. The V gene end was trimmed by 2 bases and the J gene end by 0 bases; junction bases not matched to a gene: 4. The CDR3 region is CASSLGTGPSGANVLTF. The CDR3 nucleotides read TGCGCCAGCAGCTTAGGGACAGGTCCCTCTGGGGCCAACGTCCTGACTTTC.

Turning to this clonotype: Just one base apart from a much larger clone, this may be a read error. The chain links TRBV4-2 to TRBJ1-5; a weak D match, TRBD1 (6 bases). Germline-derived CDR1 and CDR2 are LGHNA and YNFKEQ. The CDR3 has 15 residues. The CDR3 loop is CVSSRNSGGNQPQHF. The CDR3 DNA reads as TGTGTCAGCAGCCGAAACTCAGGGGGCAATCAGCCCCAGCATTTT.

Concerning this clonotype itself: One junction end disagrees with the germline gene, perhaps due to a read error. The chain links TRBV7-9 to TRBJ2-1; 7 bases match TRBD2. The CDR3 covers 14 residues. The germline gives CDR1 SEHNR, CDR2 FQNEAQ (reference sequence). This chain's CDR3 is CAGSLSSGINEQFF. CDR3 coding DNA: TGTGCCGGCAGCTTATCCAGCGGGATTAATGAGCAGTTCTTC. The variable domain in full, with the rest retrieved from reference TRBV7-9 and TRBJ2-1, is DTGVSQNPRHKITKRGQNVTFRCDPISEHNRLYWYRQTLGQGPEFLTYFQNEAQLEKSRLLSDRFSAERPKGSFSTLEIQRTEQGDSAMYLCAGSLSSGINEQFFGPGTRLTVL.

This clonotype was seen a few times. This chain joins TRBV7-2 and TRBJ2-4; the D is unclear. The J call is in doubt because the DNA end fits TRBJ2-5 better. The CDR3 runs 14 residues. Germline V gene sequence: CDR1 SGHTA, CDR2 FQGNSA. The DNA for the CDR3 is TGTGCCAGCAGCTTAGACCCACTTCGAGGGACCCAGTACTTC. Its translation is CASSLDPLRGTQYF.

In its sample, this clonotype was seen a few times. This chain connects TRBV11-2 to TRBJ2-5, with a possible D match to TRBD2 (5 bases). Trimming cost V 2 bases and J 11 bases, with 12 bases left between them. This CDR3 spans 12 amino acids. Germline V lookup: CDR1 SGHAT, CDR2 FQNNGV. CDR3: CASSLFRTGQYF. The CDR3 coding sequence is TGTGCCAGCAGCTTATTTCGGACTGGGCAGTACTTC.

In its sample, this clonotype was seen a few times. The rearrangement joins TRBV3-1 to TRBJ2-1, with TRBD2 matching 8 bases. This CDR3 has 15 residues. CDR1 LGHDT and CDR2 YNNKEL come from the germline V gene (reference sequence). Trimming at V came to 1 base and at J to 10 bases, leaving 9 bases not matched to a gene. The DNA for the CDR3 is TGTGCCAGCAGCCAAGTAACGGGAGGGCCGTCAGAGCAGTTCTTC. Its translation is CASSQVTGGPSEQFF.

The chain links TRBV9 to TRBJ2-3, with 8 nucleotides matching TRBD2. Per germline, CDR1 SGDLS and CDR2 YYNGEE. V lost 4 bases to trimming and J lost 0 bases; unmatched junction nucleotides: 19. The CDR3 spans 20 residues. CDR3 in amino acids: CASSQNPGAAGVSSTDTQYF. CDR3 nucleotides: TGTGCCAGCAGCCAAAACCCCGGGGCAGCGGGGGTTTCTAGCACAGATACGCAGTATTTT.

The J gene is TRBJ1-2, the V gene TRBV2; D remains unclear. Between the trimmed V and J ends, which lost 2 bases and 7 bases, there was a span of 17 bases. This CDR3 has 15 amino acids. Germline V lookup: CDR1 SNHLY, CDR2 FYNNEI. DNA for the CDR3: TGTGCCAGCAGTGAAACATTGAGGGTTTTGAGTGGCTACACCTTC. Translation gives CASSETLRVLSGYTF.

The chain recombines TRBV30 with TRBJ2-1; D may be TRBD1 (5 bases). Trimming cost V 7 bases and J 4 bases, with 14 bases left between them. The V gene's germline CDR1 is GTSNPN and CDR2 SVGIG (reference sequence). The CDR3 has 13 amino acids. CDR3 region: CASWTRAYNEQFF. The CDR3 DNA reads TGTGCCTCTTGGACACGGGCTTACAATGAGCAGTTCTTC.

The chain carries TRBV4-1 and TRBJ2-1; 10 nucleotides line up with TRBD2. J gave up 7 bases and V 4 bases, and 10 bases lay outside the gene matches. CDR3 size: 16 residues. Germline V gene lookup returns CDR1 MGHRA and CDR2 YSYEKL. The CDR3 nucleotides are TGCGCCAGCAGCCGACAGACTAGCGGGTACCCGAATGAGCAGTTCTTC. It encodes CASSRQTSGYPNEQFF.

V gene TRBV29-1 combines with J gene TRBJ1-1, with D uncertain. The CDR3 contains 12 residues. The germline gives CDR1 SQVTM, CDR2 ANQGSEA. V lost 5 bases to trimming and J lost 7 bases, with 14 bases between them. The CDR3, as DNA: TGCAGCGTTATGGAATTGAGTCTTGAAGCTTTCTTT. Residues: CSVMELSLEAFF.

In nucleotides, the CDR3 is TGCGCCAGCCTGGACGGTTACGAGCAGTACTTC. This sequence encodes CASLDGYEQYF. The chain combines TRBV10-2 with TRBJ2-7; D unresolved. This CDR3 region has 11 residues. V lost 8 bases to trimming and J lost 4 bases, with 9 bases between them. CDR1 WSHSY and CDR2 SAAADI come from the germline V gene.

The J gene is TRBJ1-6, the V gene TRBV6-5, with 10 bases lining up with TRBD1. The V segment lost 5 bases and the J segment 5 bases; nucleotides outside the gene matches: 6. This CDR3 contains 16 residues. The germline V gene encodes CDR1 MNHEY and CDR2 SVGAGI. CDR3 sequence (DNA): TGTGCCAGCAGTCGACAGGGGGCTTCCCATAATTCACCCCTCCACTTT. Its protein product is CASSRQGASHNSPLHF.

On this clonotype: With a much larger clone just one base away, this may be a read error. This chain connects TRBV29-1 to TRBJ2-5, with D uncertain. The end of the DNA fits TRBJ2-1 better, so the J call may be wrong. The V gene's germline CDR1 is SQVTM and CDR2 ANQGSEA. The CDR3 spans 11 residues. The CDR3 DNA follows: TGCAGCGTTGCCGGCCAAGAGACCCAGTTCTTC. It yields the protein CSVAGQETQFF.

This chain links TRBV2 with TRBJ1-1, with 7 bases matching TRBD1. The CDR3 is made up of 13 amino acids. Germline CDR1 SNHLY, CDR2 FYNNEI. V was pared by 8 bases and J by 0 bases, with 3 bases of the junction left unmatched. CDR3 amino acids: CASGTELNTEAFF. CDR3 nucleotide sequence: TGTGCCAGCGGGACAGAACTGAACACTGAAGCTTTCTTT. The full variable domain, rest sourced from reference TRBV2 and TRBJ1-1, is EPEVTQTPSHQVTQMGQEVILRCVPISNHLYFYWYRQILGQKVEFLVSFYNNEISEKSEIFDDQFSVERPDGSNFTLKIRSTKLEDSAMYFCASGTELNTEAFFGQGTRLTVV.

The chain employs TRBV5-1 and TRBJ2-1, with D possibly TRBD2 on 6 matching bases. The CDR3 is 17 residues long. V gave up 3 bases and J gave up 5 bases, with 21 bases separating them. Germline V gene lookup returns CDR1 SGHRS and CDR2 YFSETQ. CDR3 sequence reads: CASSSQPGTLTNNEQFF. The CDR3 coding sequence is TGCGCCAGCAGCTCTCAACCCGGGACTTTGACAAACAATGAGCAGTTCTTC.

This clonotype was seen more than once but under ten times. This may be a read error, as it is one base from a much larger clone. The genes are TRBV11-2 and TRBJ2-7, with 9 bases that match TRBD2. The CDR3 runs to 17 residues. Germline V gene lookup returns CDR1 SGHAT and CDR2 FQNNGV. V was pared by 0 bases and J by 7 bases, with 13 bases of the junction left unmatched. DNA for the CDR3: TGTGCCAGCAGCTTAGATAGGGTTAGCGGGAGTCGGAATGAGCAGTACTTC. This encodes CASSLDRVSGSRNEQYF.